This TCR beta chain emerged from a study of shared clonotypes between healthy human individuals. Study information: Three plates each covered CD4 naive and memory; CD8 naive two, CD8 memory one. Notes on the study in general: Incompleteness in sorted-subset sequencing, despite large depth, was shown by rarefaction.

TCRdb's table, derived via immunoSEQ multiplex PCR, lists solely in-frame clones and lacks some. The sample has about 110,000 clones, roughly two thirds seen once. V lost 3 bases, J lost 5 bases, and 9 bases stayed unmatched. There are 15 residues in the CDR3. Germline V gives CDR1 MDHEN, CDR2 SYDVKM. This clone was picked up one time. Antigen unknown. The chain recombines TRBV28 with TRBJ2-7, with 8 bases that match TRBD1. The receptor's source is a woman between 25 and 40 years old in good health. The sequenced sample consisted of memory CD8+ T cells sorted from blood. Subset noted: CD45RO+ cells pooled with CCR7-negative TemRA cells. CDR3 region: CASSFTYRGSHEQYF. The DNA for the CDR3 is TGTGCCAGCAGTTTCACGTACAGGGGGTCCCACGAGCAGTACTTC.